What follows is one T cell receptor beta chain and its context. This sample was included in a study of T cells in tuberculosis. TCRdb's table, derived via immunoSEQ multiplex PCR, lists solely in-frame clones and lacks some. The sample has 35,000 to 55,000 clones; about 95% are singletons. There are 13 residues in the CDR3. The germline gives CDR1 KGHSH, CDR2 LQKENI. Unmatched junction bases numbered 5, after V lost 9 bases and J lost 0 bases. This sequence was found in a donor between 10 and 35 years old with latent tuberculosis or without tuberculosis infection. Sequenced material: PBMCs. The V and J genes are TRBV18 and TRBJ2-7; TRBD1 matches at 7 bases. This CDR3 is CASSDRASYEQYF. The CDR3 DNA reads TGTGCCAGTTCCGACAGGGCCTCCTACGAGCAGTACTTC.